The 14 T cell receptor beta chains given below trace back to one sample, sequenced in a study of T cell responses to AZD1222 COVID-19 vaccine. Profiling relied on immunoSEQ multiplex PCR, and the TCRdb table lists in-frame clones only, not all of them. The sample yields tens of thousands of clones, 65% to 90% seen once. The sequenced sample was peripheral blood, obtained on day 0 of AZD1222 vaccination. These receptor sequences come from an adult in good health.

The rearrangement joins TRBV6-1 to TRBJ2-4, with 7 positions matching TRBD2. With 1 base clipped from V and 0 bases from J, the junction kept 12 bases outside the gene matches. Germline CDR1 is MNHNS and CDR2 is SASEGT. This CDR3 has 19 residues. The CDR3 is CASSEVAGAAELAKNIQYF. In nucleotides, the CDR3 is TGTGCCAGCAGTGAAGTTGCGGGAGCGGCTGAACTAGCCAAAAACATTCAGTACTTC.

There are a few counts of this clone. The chain links TRBV3-1 (or the pseudogene TRBV3-2) to TRBJ2-1; D possibly corresponds to TRBD2 (6 bases). Trimming cost V 6 bases and J 9 bases, with 12 bases left between them. Germline V lookup: CDR1 LGHDT, CDR2 YNNKEL (reference sequence). The CDR3 has 12 amino acids. CDR3 sequence: CASSGDWGEQFF. Here the CDR3 DNA reads TGTGCCAGCAGTGGGGACTGGGGTGAGCAGTTCTTC.

This chain connects TRBV30 to TRBJ2-1; the match to TRBD1 covers 7 bases. From germline, CDR1 is GTSNPN and CDR2 SVGIG (reference sequence). V was clipped by 0 bases and J by 3 bases; unmatched bases: 5. This CDR3 has 15 residues. The CDR3 loop is CAWSVRGQYYNEQFF. The CDR3 nucleotides read TGTGCCTGGAGTGTACGGGGACAGTACTACAATGAGCAGTTCTTC. Together with reference TRBV30 and TRBJ2-1, the CDR3 gives the full variable domain: SQTIHQWPATLVQPVGSPLSLECTVEGTSNPNLYWYRQAAGRGLQLLFYSVGIGQISSEVPQNLSASRPQDRQFILSSKKLLLSDSGFYLCAWSVRGQYYNEQFFGPGTRLTVL.

V is TRBV18 and J is TRBJ1-5; 7 bases line up with TRBD1. CDR1 and CDR2 (germline): KGHSH, LQKENI. J lost 0 bases, V lost 3 bases, and 8 bases had no gene match. The CDR3 is 17 residues long. CDR3 coding DNA: TGTGCCAGCTCACCGCGGACAGGTCGTAATAGCAATCAGCCCCAGCATTTT. Residues: CASSPRTGRNSNQPQHF.

CDR3 in amino acids: CASSTRTDTQYF. Written as DNA, the CDR3 is TGTGCCAGCAGCACTAGGACAGATACGCAGTATTTT. The J gene is TRBJ2-3, the V gene TRBV7-2; D perhaps matches TRBD2 (5 bases). The length of the CDR3 is 12 residues. The germline V gene has CDR1 SGHTA and CDR2 FQGNSA. V gave up 5 bases and J gave up 3 bases, with 6 bases separating them.

The V gene is TRBV5-1, the J gene TRBJ2-2; TRBD2 aligns across 11 bases. V shed 5 bases and J 5 bases; nucleotides not matched to a gene: 5. Looked up from germline, CDR1 is SGHRS and CDR2 is YFSETQ. The CDR3 spans 15 residues. The CDR3 sequence: CASRPGLAETGELFF. DNA for the CDR3: TGCGCCAGCAGACCGGGACTAGCGGAGACCGGGGAGCTGTTTTTT.

A single count supports this clone. This sequence joins TRBV2 and TRBJ2-7; 7 bases match TRBD1. The CDR3 is 14 amino acids. J lost 3 bases, V lost 1 base, and 3 bases had no gene match. The germline V gene encodes CDR1 SNHLY and CDR2 FYNNEI. Here the CDR3 DNA reads TGTGCCAGCAGTGAAGGACAGGGATACTACGAGCAGTACTTC. Its protein is CASSEGQGYYEQYF.

This clone was observed once. This chain connects TRBV5-1 to TRBJ2-1; 10 bases are shared with TRBD2. This CDR3 has 14 amino acids. The V gene's germline CDR1 is SGHRS and CDR2 YFSETQ. After removal of 0 bases from V and 10 bases from J, the junction contained 4 bases not matched to a gene. The CDR3 DNA is TGCGCCAGCAGCTTGGGACCGGGACTAGCGGAGCAGTTCTTC. Residues: CASSLGPGLAEQFF.

The V and J genes are TRBV27 and TRBJ1-4, with 8 bases fitting TRBD1. V was clipped by 6 bases and J by 7 bases; unmatched bases: 10. Germline-derived CDR1 and CDR2 are MNHEY and SMNVEV (reference sequence). This CDR3 has 15 amino acids. The CDR3 loop is CASSPNGQGVEKLFF. CDR3 sequence (DNA): TGTGCCAGCAGCCCGAATGGACAGGGTGTTGAAAAACTGTTTTTT.

The genes are TRBV30 and TRBJ1-1; possible D gene TRBD1, 5 bases. V was trimmed by 3 bases and J by 3 bases, leaving 14 bases between them. CDR1 is GTSNPN and CDR2 is SVGIG in the germline V gene (reference sequence). CDR3 length: 14 residues. CDR3 coding DNA: TGTGCCTGGAGGGGGCGAGGGGAGGACACTGAAGCTTTCTTT. This translates into CAWRGRGEDTEAFF.

The CDR3 coding sequence is TGTGCCAGCTCATCACAAAAGGGGCGCGAGACCCAGTACTTC. Translation gives CASSSQKGRETQYF. This chain connects TRBV18 to TRBJ2-5, with a tentative D call TRBD1 (5 bases). The CDR3 is 14 amino acids. V dropped 5 bases and J dropped 5 bases, with 15 bases sitting between them. Germline lookup yields CDR1 KGHSH and CDR2 LQKENI.

The genes are TRBV19 and TRBJ2-1; 10 bases are a match to TRBD2. Germline CDR1 reads LNHDA; CDR2 reads SQIVND (reference sequence). The V gene end was trimmed by 8 bases and the J gene end by 8 bases; junction bases not matched to a gene: 12. The CDR3 covers 15 residues. The CDR3 is CASSPGTSVSHEQFF. The CDR3 bases are TGTGCCAGTTCTCCCGGGACTAGCGTTTCCCATGAGCAGTTCTTC. Looking up the rest from reference TRBV19 and TRBJ2-1 gives the full variable domain: DGGITQSPKYLFRKEGQNVTLSCEQNLNHDAMYWYRQDPGQGLRLIYYSQIVNDFQKGDIAEGYSVSREKKESFPLTVTSAQKNPTAFYLCASSPGTSVSHEQFFGPGTRLTVL.

The V gene is TRBV10-3, the J gene TRBJ2-3; 11 nucleotides agree with TRBD2. The CDR3 has 12 residues. The germline gives CDR1 ENHRY, CDR2 SYGVKD. The CDR3 sequence: CATSGDPDTQYF. The DNA of the CDR3 is TGTGCGACTAGCGGGGACCCAGATACGCAGTATTTT.

DNA of the CDR3: TGTGCCAGCTCACCCGCCGGATACTCTGGAAACACCATATATTTT. Its protein is CASSPAGYSGNTIYF. This chain uses TRBV18 with TRBJ1-3; no definite D call. The V gene's germline CDR1 is KGHSH and CDR2 LQKENI. Trimming removed 3 bases from V and 0 bases from J, with 9 bases in between. This CDR3 spans 15 amino acids. Looking up the rest from reference TRBV18 and TRBJ1-3 gives the full variable domain: NAGVMQNPRHLVRRRGQEARLRCSPMKGHSHVYWYRQLPEEGLKFMVYLQKENIIDESGMPKERFSAEFPKEGPSILRIQQVVRGDSAAYFCASSPAGYSGNTIYFGEGSWLTVV.